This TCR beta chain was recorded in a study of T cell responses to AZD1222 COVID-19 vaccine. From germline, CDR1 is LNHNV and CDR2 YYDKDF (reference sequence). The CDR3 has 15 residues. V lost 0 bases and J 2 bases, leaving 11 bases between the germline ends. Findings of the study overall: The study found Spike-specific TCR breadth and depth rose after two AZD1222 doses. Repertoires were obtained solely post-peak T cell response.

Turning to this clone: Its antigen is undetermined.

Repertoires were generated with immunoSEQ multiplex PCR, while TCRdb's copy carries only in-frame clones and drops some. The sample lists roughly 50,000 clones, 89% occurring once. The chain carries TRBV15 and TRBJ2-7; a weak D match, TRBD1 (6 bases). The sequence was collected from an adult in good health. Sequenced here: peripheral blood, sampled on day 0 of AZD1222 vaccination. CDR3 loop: CATSRDEGHPYEQYF. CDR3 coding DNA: TGTGCCACCAGCAGAGACGAGGGACATCCCTACGAGCAGTACTTC.